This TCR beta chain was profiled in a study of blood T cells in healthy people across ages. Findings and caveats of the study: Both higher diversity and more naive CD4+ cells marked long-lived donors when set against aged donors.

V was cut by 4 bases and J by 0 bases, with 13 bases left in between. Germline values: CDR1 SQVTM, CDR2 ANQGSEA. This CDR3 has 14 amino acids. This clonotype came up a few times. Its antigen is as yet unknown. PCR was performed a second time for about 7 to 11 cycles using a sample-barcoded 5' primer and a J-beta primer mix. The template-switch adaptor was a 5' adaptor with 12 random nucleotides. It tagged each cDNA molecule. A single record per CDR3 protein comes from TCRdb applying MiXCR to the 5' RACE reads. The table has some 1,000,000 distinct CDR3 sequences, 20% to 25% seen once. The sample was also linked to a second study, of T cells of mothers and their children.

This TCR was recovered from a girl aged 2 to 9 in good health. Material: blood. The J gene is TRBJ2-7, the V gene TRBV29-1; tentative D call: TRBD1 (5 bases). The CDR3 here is CSVVPQAPSYEQYF. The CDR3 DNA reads TGCAGCGTTGTCCCACAGGCCCCCTCCTACGAGCAGTACTTC.